Listed here are 24 T cell receptor beta chains from one sample, sequenced in a study of T cell responses to AZD1222 COVID-19 vaccine. Some clones are missing from TCRdb's copy, which holds only in-frame ones; the method was immunoSEQ multiplex PCR. The sample contains 150,000 to 200,000 clones, 75% to 90% of which appear only once. Sequenced here: peripheral blood, sampled on day 0 of AZD1222 vaccination. These receptors were collected from an adult in good health.

The J gene is TRBJ1-6, the V gene TRBV6-5; D call uncertain. V was shortened by 6 bases and J by 8 bases, with 17 bases between the two germline ends. The CDR3 is made up of 15 amino acids. CDR1 is MNHEY, CDR2 SVGAGI, per germline. Here the CDR3 DNA reads TGTGCCAGCAGCCTACTGGGAGATGGGGATTCACCCCTCCACTTT. Protein product: CASSLLGDGDSPLHF.

J is TRBJ2-3 and V is TRBV11-2, with 9 bases aligning to TRBD2. V lost 1 base to trimming and J lost 0 bases; unmatched junction nucleotides: 2. CDR1 and CDR2 from the germline V gene are SGHAT and FQNNGV. The CDR3 has 16 residues. The CDR3 region is CASSLASGVSTDTQYF. In nucleotides, the CDR3 is TGTGCCAGCAGCTTAGCTAGCGGGGTCAGCACAGATACGCAGTATTTT.

This chain joins TRBV2 and TRBJ2-1; D may be TRBD1 (5 bases). Germline V gene data show CDR1 as SNHLY and CDR2 as FYNNEI. CDR3 length: 14 amino acids. The V end was cut by 6 bases, the J end by 7 bases, with 16 bases between. CDR3 residues: CASRSTEPMNEQFF. CDR3 in DNA: TGTGCCAGCAGGTCGACAGAGCCGATGAATGAGCAGTTCTTC.

The chain is built from TRBV7-2 and TRBJ2-3; either TRBD1 or TRBD2 may supply D (5 bases each). V was trimmed by 5 bases and J by 3 bases, leaving 18 bases between them. The germline CDR1 and CDR2 sequences are SGHTA and FQGNSA. This CDR3 comprises 16 residues. In DNA form, the CDR3 reads TGTGCCAGCAGCCAAGGCGGAGGTCCAGGGACAGATACGCAGTATTTT. Its protein product is CASSQGGGPGTDTQYF.

As to this clone: At one end, the junction sequence differs from germline, possibly due to a read error. Here the CDR3 reads CASTLRTDTDTQYF. The DNA of the CDR3 is TGCGCCAGCACCTTGAGGACAGACACAGATACGCAGTATTTT. The rearrangement uses TRBV5-1 and TRBJ2-3; perhaps TRBD1 as D (6 bases). Germline CDR1 and CDR2: SGHRS and YFSETQ. The CDR3 is made up of 14 amino acids.

Here the CDR3 reads CASRGGQGLLITF. CDR3 nucleotide sequence: TGTGCCAGCAGGGGGGGACAGGGCTTACTAATCACCTTC. This chain connects TRBV28 to TRBJ1-2; 9 bases fit TRBD1. CDR1 MDHEN and CDR2 SYDVKM come from the germline V gene. The V gene end was trimmed by 6 bases and the J gene end by 13 bases; junction bases not matched to a gene: 12. The CDR3 covers 13 residues.

The chain combines TRBV5-8 with TRBJ1-1, with 8 nucleotides matching TRBD1. The V gene's germline CDR1 is SGHTS and CDR2 YDEGEE. This CDR3 comprises 15 residues. V gave up 4 bases and J gave up 5 bases; unmatched junction bases: 10. The CDR3 region is CASSKWTGRTTEAFF. In DNA form, the CDR3 reads TGTGCCAGCAGCAAATGGACAGGGAGGACAACTGAAGCTTTCTTT.

The chain has TRBV19 and TRBJ2-6, with D perhaps matching TRBD1 or TRBD2 (5 bases each). The length of the CDR3 is 15 residues. The germline V gene encodes CDR1 LNHDA and CDR2 SQIVND (reference sequence). V lost 5 bases and J lost 4, with 12 bases in between. CDR3 DNA sequence: TGTGCCAGTAGTCGGTGGGGGTCCGGGGCCAACGTCCTGACTTTC. Protein product: CASSRWGSGANVLTF.

The rearrangement uses TRBV7-3 and TRBJ2-6; D gene uncertain. The CDR3 is 17 residues long. The germline CDR1 and CDR2 sequences are SGHTA and FQGTGA. Trimming left V 5 bases short and J 0 bases short, with 14 bases between. In nucleotides, the CDR3 is TGTGCCAGCAGCCTGGGGTGGGCCAGCTCTGGGGCCAACGTCCTGACTTTC. It yields the protein CASSLGWASSGANVLTF. The full variable domain, its missing parts supplied by reference TRBV7-3 and TRBJ2-6, is GAGVSQTPSNKVTEKGKYVELRCDPISGHTALYWYRQSLGQGPEFLIYFQGTGAADDSGLPNDRFFAVRPEGSVSTLKIQRTERGDSAVYLCASSLGWASSGANVLTFGAGSRLTVL.

The CDR3 loop is CASSLDWPGELFF. The CDR3 DNA reads as TGCGCCAGCAGCTTGGACTGGCCCGGGGAGCTGTTTTTT. The chain carries TRBV5-1 and TRBJ2-2; D gene uncertain. Looked up from germline, CDR1 is SGHRS and CDR2 is YFSETQ. V was pared by 0 bases and J by 6 bases, with 6 bases between. The CDR3 has 13 residues.

The J gene is TRBJ2-1, the V gene TRBV2, with 7 bases identical to TRBD2. The junction had 3 bases not matched to a gene; V was cut back by 7 bases and J by 9 bases. Germline CDR1 is SNHLY and CDR2 is FYNNEI. This CDR3 has 11 residues. The CDR3 nucleotides read TGTGCCAGCACCCCGGGGGGTGAGCAGTTCTTC. This encodes CASTPGGEQFF. Full variable domain (outside the CDR3, taken from reference TRBV2 and TRBJ2-1): EPEVTQTPSHQVTQMGQEVILRCVPISNHLYFYWYRQILGQKVEFLVSFYNNEISEKSEIFDDQFSVERPDGSNFTLKIRSTKLEDSAMYFCASTPGGEQFFGPGTRLTVL.

The chain combines TRBV15 with TRBJ1-1, with D tentatively TRBD1 (6 bases). The CDR3 covers 13 residues. Trimming stripped 4 bases from V and 5 bases from J, with 11 bases between. Germline V gene data show CDR1 as LNHNV and CDR2 as YYDKDF (reference sequence). The CDR3 DNA follows: TGTGCCACCAGCATAGGGGGAGGTACTGAAGCTTTCTTT. Translating gives CATSIGGGTEAFF.

In this sample, this clone turned up a few times. The J gene is TRBJ2-3, the V gene TRBV6-4; 8 bases are a match to TRBD1. CDR1 MRHNA and CDR2 SNTAGT come from the germline V gene. Trimming took 3 bases from V and 2 from J; bases not matched to a gene: 7. The CDR3 length is 16 residues. CDR3 nucleotides: TGTGCCAGCAGTGAAGGAGTGGGACAGGTCACAGATACGCAGTATTTT. Residues: CASSEGVGQVTDTQYF.

This clone has only a few counts. The chain has TRBV21-1 and TRBJ2-1. TRBV21-1 is marked as a pseudogene. This CDR3 has 12 residues. The CDR3 loop is CASTPGGTEQFF. CDR3 in DNA: TGTGCCAGCACCCCCGGGGGGACAGAACAGTTCTTC.

Worth noting for this clone: The germline gene is not matched at one end of the junction; a read error may be the cause. The chain is built from TRBV7-7 and TRBJ2-7; D ambiguous. In germline, CDR1 is SSHAT, CDR2 FNYEAQ (reference sequence). The CDR3 runs to 13 residues. CDR3 bases: TGTGCTAGCAGCTCTGCCACGCTAGGGGAGCAGTACTTC. Protein sequence: CASSSATLGEQYF.

The chain uses TRBV19 and TRBJ2-1; perhaps TRBD1 as D (5 bases). Germline-derived CDR1 and CDR2 are LNHDA and SQIVND (reference sequence). The CDR3 has 17 residues. With 5 bases removed from V and 7 bases from J, the gap between germline ends came to 24 bases. This CDR3 is CASSPHRTEWQSNEQFF. CDR3 sequence (DNA): TGTGCCAGTAGTCCCCACAGGACGGAGTGGCAGTCGAATGAGCAGTTCTTC.

The V call is TRBV7-3, the J call TRBJ2-3; possibly TRBD2 for D (6 bases). The V gene's germline CDR1 is SGHTA and CDR2 FQGTGA. V lost 5 bases and J lost 3, with 21 bases in between. The CDR3 has 17 amino acids. The CDR3 here is CASSPYPRGMVTDTQYF. The CDR3 coding sequence is TGTGCCAGCAGCCCATATCCTCGGGGGATGGTGACAGATACGCAGTATTTT.

The rearrangement uses TRBV10-3 and TRBJ1-1; 9 nucleotides align to TRBD1. The germline V gene has CDR1 ENHRY and CDR2 SYGVKD. V gave up 5 bases and J gave up 5 bases; unmatched junction bases: 12. The CDR3 spans 16 residues. The CDR3 DNA sequence: TGTGCCATCAGTACCGGGACAGGGAGACGGGGGACTGAAGCTTTCTTT. As protein: CAISTGTGRRGTEAFF.

This chain uses TRBV6-2 or TRBV6-3 with TRBJ1-6; D is possibly TRBD1 (5 bases). From germline, CDR1 is MNHEY and CDR2 SVGEGT. V dropped 5 bases and J dropped 8 bases, with 16 bases sitting between them. The CDR3 covers 15 residues. For the CDR3, the DNA is TGTGCCAGCAGTCCCTTACAGGTGCGGGATTCACCCCTCCACTTT. Its protein product is CASSPLQVRDSPLHF.

The J gene is TRBJ2-5, the V gene TRBV5-1; no definite D call. V was cut by 4 bases and J by 3 bases, with 7 bases left in between. Germline V gives CDR1 SGHRS, CDR2 YFSETQ. CDR3 length equals 12 residues. CDR3 residues: CASSDSEETQYF. CDR3 sequence (DNA): TGCGCCAGCAGCGACTCCGAAGAGACCCAGTACTTC.

The V call is TRBV2, the J call TRBJ2-7; D is tentatively TRBD1 or TRBD2 (5 bases each). Trimming shortened V by 8 bases and J by 0 bases, and 17 bases separated the two germline ends. The CDR3 is 15 amino acids. Germline assignment: CDR1 SNHLY and CDR2 FYNNEI. CDR3 amino acids: CASSPLRDGSYEQYF. CDR3 bases: TGTGCCAGCTCTCCACTCCGGGACGGCTCCTACGAGCAGTACTTC.

The rearrangement joins TRBV5-1 to TRBJ2-7; D is unclear. Trimming removed 3 bases at V and 3 bases at J, with 10 bases between. The CDR3 is 13 amino acids. Germline V gene lookup returns CDR1 SGHRS and CDR2 YFSETQ. The CDR3 DNA reads as TGCGCCAGCAGCTCTCCGGTTAGCTACGAGCAGTACGTC. This translates into CASSSPVSYEQYV.

This clone was counted only a few times. The DNA of the CDR3 is TGTGCCAGCAGCTTGGTGCAGGAATATGGCTACACCTTC. This codes for CASSLVQEYGYTF. The chain has TRBV5-4 and TRBJ1-2; D gene ambiguous. This CDR3 is 13 amino acids long. V lost 0 bases and J 5 bases, leaving 8 bases between the germline ends. Germline lookup yields CDR1 SGHNT and CDR2 YYREEE (reference sequence).

The chain links TRBV7-2 to TRBJ2-5; D is perhaps TRBD1 (6 bases). The CDR3 consists of 14 residues. CDR1 SGHTA and CDR2 FQGNSA come from the germline V gene. V was pared by 1 base and J by 6 bases, with 12 bases between. The chain's CDR3 is CASSLDGRGKTQYF. CDR3 in DNA: TGTGCCAGCAGCTTAGATGGCAGGGGTAAGACCCAGTACTTC.